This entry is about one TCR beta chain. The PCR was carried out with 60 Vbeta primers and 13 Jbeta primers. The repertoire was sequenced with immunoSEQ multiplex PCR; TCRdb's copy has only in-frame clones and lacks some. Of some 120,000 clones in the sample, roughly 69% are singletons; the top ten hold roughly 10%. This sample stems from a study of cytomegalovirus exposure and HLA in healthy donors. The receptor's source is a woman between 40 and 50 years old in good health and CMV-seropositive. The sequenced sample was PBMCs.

CDR3 nucleotide sequence: TGTGCCAGCAGTCAACCCGAGGACAGGGATCTACTGTTTTTT. It yields the protein CASSQPEDRDLLFF. The V gene is TRBV6-6, the J gene TRBJ1-4; the match to TRBD1 covers 8 bases. Germline V gene sequence: CDR1 MNHNY, CDR2 SVGAGI (reference sequence). CDR3 length: 14 amino acids. The J segment lost 13 bases and the V segment lost 5 bases, leaving 12 bases of the junction unmatched.